One and the same sample provided the 3 T cell receptor beta chains below, sequenced in a study of cytomegalovirus exposure and HLA in healthy donors. The PCR used 60 Vbeta and 13 Jbeta primers. Sequencing was performed with immunoSEQ multiplex PCR; in TCRdb, only in-frame clones are kept and a portion is missing. Counted here are some 120,000 clones, 85% occurring once; the ten biggest clones make up about 6.7%. The sequenced sample was PBMCs. The receptors originated from a woman aged 25-40 years in good health and CMV-seropositive.

This chain joins TRBV29-1 and TRBJ1-1; D is undetermined. The germline V gene encodes CDR1 SQVTM and CDR2 ANQGSEA. The germline V and J ends were trimmed by 3 bases and 0 bases, with 8 bases remaining between them. The CDR3 has 13 residues. For the CDR3, the DNA is TGCAGCGTTGAGCTGACTTTGAACACTGAAGCTTTCTTT. The encoded protein is CSVELTLNTEAFF. The entire variable domain, with the rest obtained from reference TRBV29-1 and TRBJ1-1, is as follows: SAVISQKPSRDICQRGTSLTIQCQVDSQVTMMFWYRQQPGQSLTLIATANQGSEATYESGFVIDKFPISRPNLTFSTLTVSNMSPEDSSIYLCSVELTLNTEAFFGQGTRLTVV.

The chain links TRBV6-5 to TRBJ2-5; tentatively, D is TRBD1 (6 bases). V was cut by 2 bases and J by 5 bases, with 15 bases left in between. The CDR3 length is 15 residues. Per the germline V gene, CDR1 is MNHEY and CDR2 is SVGAGI. CDR3 in amino acids: CASSYPNRDGETQYF. In DNA, the CDR3 is TGTGCCAGCAGTTACCCCAACAGGGACGGCGAGACCCAGTACTTC.

The CDR3 DNA is TGTGCCAGCAGGTATAACGGGGGGAGCAATCAGCCCCAGCATTTT. Residues: CASRYNGGSNQPQHF. V and J are TRBV28 and TRBJ1-5; D is perhaps TRBD1 (5 bases). From germline, CDR1 is MDHEN and CDR2 SYDVKM. This CDR3 has 15 residues. Trimming shortened V by 6 bases and J by 1 base, and 13 bases separated the two germline ends.